These 10 T cell receptor beta chains were sequenced from one sample in a study of identical twins. TCRdb fed the 5' RACE reads into MiXCR, producing one record per CDR3 protein. The sample carries approximately 220,000 distinct CDR3 sequences, about 7.5% recorded once. This sample was shared with a second study, whose subject was yellow fever vaccine responses in identical twins.

The sequenced sample was CD8+ T cells sorted from blood. Source of these receptors: a woman aged 18-29 years in good health.

In its sample, this clonotype was seen many times. V usage is TRBV20-1 and J usage is TRBJ2-5; D is undetermined. CDR1 is DFQATT and CDR2 is SNEGSKA in the germline V gene (reference sequence). V was pared by 5 bases and J by 9 bases, with 7 bases between. The CDR3 sequence is 9 residues long. CDR3 coding DNA: TGCAGTGCTCAGTTGGCCCAGTACTTC. This gives the protein CSAQLAQYF.

This clonotype occurred a few times. This chain joins TRBV28 and TRBJ1-2; 8 nucleotides line up with TRBD1. In germline, CDR1 is MDHEN, CDR2 SYDVKM. Unmatched junction bases numbered 12, after V lost 7 bases and J lost 2 bases. The CDR3 sequence is 16 residues long. The CDR3 is CASTPTGVRMNYGYTF. The DNA for the CDR3 is TGTGCCAGCACCCCGACAGGGGTTCGGATGAACTATGGCTACACCTTC.

This clonotype was recorded many times. The V and J genes are TRBV5-6 and TRBJ2-7; 8 bases are a match to TRBD1. The CDR3 is 13 amino acids. Germline V gene lookup returns CDR1 SGHDT and CDR2 YYEEEE. V was pared by 2 bases and J by 4 bases, with 2 bases of the junction left unmatched. The CDR3 sequence: CASSFRTGYEQYV. The CDR3 nucleotides read TGTGCCAGCAGCTTTAGGACAGGGTACGAGCAGTACGTC.

This chain uses TRBV27 with TRBJ2-1; D perhaps matches TRBD1 (6 bases). With 4 bases removed from V and 3 bases from J, the gap between germline ends came to 10 bases. Germline CDR1 is MNHEY and CDR2 is SMNVEV (reference sequence). The CDR3 sequence is 14 residues long. The CDR3 bases are TGTGCCAGCAGTTCGTCGACAGGCTACAATGAGCAGTTCTTC. Its protein is CASSSSTGYNEQFF.

In this sample, this clonotype turned up a few times. The chain joins TRBV7-9 to TRBJ1-1; no reliable D call. Germline CDR1 and CDR2: SEHNR and FQNEAQ (reference sequence). CDR3 length: 12 residues. The V gene lost 11 bases and the J gene lost 5 bases, with 15 bases spanning the gap. In DNA form, the CDR3 reads TGTGCCGGCACCTCCTTTGGGACTGAAGCTTTCTTT. Translated: CAGTSFGTEAFF.

This clonotype has a count of ten or more. The CDR3 nucleotides are TGCAGCGTTGTTGGGAAAGACAACTATGGCTACACCTTC. Protein product: CSVVGKDNYGYTF. This chain joins TRBV29-1 and TRBJ1-2; no clear D gene. This CDR3 contains 13 residues. Germline V gives CDR1 SQVTM, CDR2 ANQGSEA. The V and J ends lost 4 bases and 2 bases respectively, with 11 bases between them.

This clonotype has just a few counts. The V call is TRBV18, the J call TRBJ2-2; no clear D gene. V lost 2 bases to trimming and J lost 3 bases, with 13 bases between them. The CDR3 totals 16 residues. CDR1 is KGHSH, CDR2 LQKENI, per germline. CDR3 loop: CASSPIQGPYTGELFF. The DNA of the CDR3 is TGTGCCAGCTCACCAATACAAGGCCCCTACACCGGGGAGCTGTTTTTT.

In this sample, this clonotype turned up many times. The genes are TRBV5-5 and TRBJ2-7; no reliable D call. From germline, CDR1 is SGHKS and CDR2 YYEKEE (reference sequence). V lost 1 base to trimming and J lost 2 bases, with 10 bases between them. CDR3 size: 14 residues. CDR3 DNA sequence: TGTGCCAGCAGCTTGTACGGTGTTACCTACGAGCAGTACTTC. Its protein is CASSLYGVTYEQYF.

This clonotype was recorded at least ten times. This chain uses TRBV20-1 with TRBJ2-3, with a tentative D call TRBD2 (6 bases). Trimming removed 8 bases at V and 1 base at J, with 16 bases between. CDR1 DFQATT and CDR2 SNEGSKA come from the germline V gene (reference sequence). The CDR3 has 14 amino acids. CDR3 amino acids: CSPPPGVGTDTQYF. The CDR3 nucleotides are TGCAGTCCCCCCCCGGGAGTGGGCACAGATACGCAGTATTTT.

This clonotype was counted many times. This rearrangement joins TRBV12-3 or TRBV12-4 to TRBJ1-1; 7 bases match TRBD1. The CDR3 sequence is 14 residues long. V was clipped by 7 bases and J by 3 bases; unmatched bases: 8. In DNA form, the CDR3 reads TGTGCCAGCAACACAGGGGAGAGGTACACTGAAGCTTTCTTT. It translates to CASNTGERYTEAFF.